This is a list of T cell receptor beta chains from one sample in a study of blood T cell repertoires in COVID-19. Data came from immunoSEQ multiplex PCR; TCRdb stores just in-frame clones and leaves some out. This sample has approximately 490,000 clones, with 75% to 90% found just once. The sequenced sample consisted of PBMCs or T cells enriched from blood (not recorded which). The receptors originated from a woman in her late teens or twenties who had recovered from COVID-19. CDR3s include the opening cysteine and the closing phenylalanine or tryptophan. The D gene is left open where the match is weak. Rows may omit the clone size; those that give it use once, few, many or a size class.

D	V	J	size	CDR3	DNA
TRBD1	TRBV3-1/TRBV3-2	TRBJ1-2	NA	CASSLGDSFIYGYTF	TGTGCCAGCAGTCTAGGGGACAGCTTCATCTATGGCTACACCTTC
TRBD2	TRBV4-1	TRBJ2-2	NA	CASSQESGGGENTGELFF	TGCGCCAGCAGCCAAGAATCGGGCGGGGGTGAGAACACCGGGGAGCTGTTTTTT
TRBD1	TRBV28	TRBJ1-5	NA	CASRQGGQPQHF	TGTGCCAGCAGGCAGGGGGGTCAGCCCCAGCATTTT
TRBD1	TRBV6-5	TRBJ1-5	NA	CASMRTGGANQPQHF	TGTGCCAGCATGCGGACAGGGGGCGCAAATCAGCCCCAGCATTTT
NA	TRBV11-2	TRBJ2-1	NA	CASSRLRTAPYNEQFF	TGTGCCAGCAGCCGTTTGAGGACAGCTCCCTACAATGAGCAGTTCTTC
NA	TRBV3-1/TRBV3-2	TRBJ2-5	NA	CASSQARGSETQYF	TGTGCCAGCAGCCAAGCAAGGGGGTCCGAGACCCAGTACTTC
NA	TRBV28	TRBJ1-2	NA	CASSTDSGLRYTF	TGTGCCAGCAGCACGGACAGTGGGCTTCGCTACACCTTC
NA	TRBV2	TRBJ2-5	NA	CASSEGQEETQYF	TGTGCCAGCAGTGAGGGGCAGGAAGAGACCCAGTACTTC
NA	TRBV7-2	TRBJ2-1	NA	CASSLAGAGEQFF	TGTGCCAGCAGCTTAGCGGGGGCAGGAGAGCAGTTCTTC
TRBD2	TRBV7-2	TRBJ2-3	few	CASSFSSGGAGTQYF	TGTGCCAGCAGCTTCTCTAGCGGGGGGGCGGGTACGCAGTATTTT
NA	TRBV7-2	TRBJ1-1	NA	CASSQPAVSEAFF	TGTGCCAGCAGCCAACCGGCGGTAAGTGAAGCTTTCTTT
TRBD1	TRBV24-1	TRBJ2-5	NA	CATSAPTGVGETQYF	TGTGCCACCAGTGCCCCGACAGGGGTGGGAGAGACCCAGTACTTC
NA	TRBV3-1/TRBV3-2	TRBJ1-2	NA	CASSQDWGGRGYTF	TGTGCCAGCAGCCAAGATTGGGGAGGCCGGGGCTACACCTTC
TRBD2	TRBV5-1	TRBJ2-1	NA	CASSFGTSISYEQFF	TGCGCCAGCAGCTTTGGGACTAGCATATCCTATGAGCAGTTCTTC
NA	TRBV12-3/TRBV12-4	TRBJ1-6	few	CASSGVDNSPLHF	TGTGCCAGCTCAGGGGTGGATAATTCACCCCTCCACTTT
NA	TRBV28	TRBJ1-2	NA	CASSPTGGGYTF	TGTGCCAGCAGTCCGACAGGCGGTGGCTACACCTTC
NA	TRBV30	TRBJ2-2	NA	CAWSVIDTGELFF	TGTGCCTGGAGTGTAATAGACACCGGGGAGCTGTTTTTT
NA	TRBV30	TRBJ2-5	NA	CAQRSRGQTQYF	TGTGCGCAGAGGAGCAGGGGTCAGACCCAGTACTTC
NA	TRBV5-1	TRBJ1-2	NA	CASSLAGDGYTF	TGCGCCAGCAGCTTGGCCGGGGATGGCTACACCTTC
TRBD1	TRBV6-1	TRBJ1-2	NA	CASSERAGGGYTF	TGTGCCAGCAGTGAACGGGCAGGGGGTGGCTACACCTTC
NA	TRBV10-2	TRBJ1-2	NA	CASSEGVNYGYTF	TGCGCCAGCAGTGAAGGGGTTAACTATGGCTACACCTTC
NA	TRBV5-5	TRBJ2-5	NA	CASSFGSRETQYF	TGTGCCAGCAGCTTCGGGAGTCGAGAGACCCAGTACTTC
TRBD2	TRBV5-1	TRBJ2-3	NA	CASSYSSITSGDTQYF	TGCGCCAGCAGCTACTCCTCTATCACTAGCGGAGATACGCAGTATTTT